The 15 T cell receptor beta chains below come from one sample, sequenced in a study of OX40 agonist ivuxolimab in advanced cancers. Clones were sequenced by immunoSEQ multiplex PCR, and TCRdb holds only the in-frame ones, with some missing. The table records fewer than 40,000 clones, over 65% of them present only once. The source material was CD4+ or CD8+ T cells sorted from blood, sampled in a trial of the OX40 agonist ivuxolimab. The origin of the receptors is an adult with an advanced solid tumor such as melanoma, head and neck, liver or kidney cancer.

The rearrangement links TRBV7-2 to TRBJ2-7, with 11 bases identical to TRBD1. Germline lookup yields CDR1 SGHTA and CDR2 FQGNSA. The CDR3 runs 15 residues. After removal of 1 base from V and 3 bases from J, the junction contained 2 bases not matched to a gene. This CDR3 reads CASSLGTGGLYEQYF. CDR3 DNA: TGTGCCAGCAGCTTAGGGACAGGGGGCCTCTACGAGCAGTACTTC.

V is TRBV19 and J is TRBJ2-3, with a tentative D call TRBD1 (6 bases). CDR1 and CDR2 from the germline V gene are LNHDA and SQIVND (reference sequence). V gave up 7 bases and J gave up 7 bases, with 12 bases separating them. The CDR3 extends over 12 amino acids. This CDR3 reads CASTPGHNTQYF. CDR3 DNA: TGTGCCAGTACCCCGGGACACAATACGCAGTATTTT.

The rearrangement uses TRBV28 and TRBJ2-4; no firm D call. The CDR3 length is 15 residues. Germline V lookup: CDR1 MDHEN, CDR2 SYDVKM. V was cut by 6 bases and J by 1 base, with 13 bases left in between. CDR3 amino acids: CASSHPRKAKNIQYF. CDR3 DNA sequence: TGTGCCAGCAGCCATCCCCGGAAGGCCAAAAACATTCAGTACTTC.

A single count supports this clone. The rearrangement joins TRBV6-5 to TRBJ1-2; D is perhaps TRBD1 (5 bases). Trimming took off 4 bases at V and 6 bases at J, with 12 bases between the two ends. Germline V gene lookup returns CDR1 MNHEY and CDR2 SVGAGI. This CDR3 has 13 residues. The CDR3 DNA reads TGTGCCAGCAGTTTCGGCAGGGAGAATGGCTACACCTTC. The encoded protein is CASSFGRENGYTF.

The CDR3 region is CASSLAGQTNEQFF. As DNA, the CDR3 is TGCGCCAGCAGCTTGGCGGGACAGACGAATGAGCAGTTCTTC. This sequence joins TRBV5-1 and TRBJ2-1, with 7 bases that match TRBD1. This CDR3 has 14 amino acids. CDR1 and CDR2 from the germline V gene are SGHRS and YFSETQ. V trimming: 0 bases; J trimming: 7 bases; junction bases outside the gene matches: 4.

V is TRBV5-1 and J is TRBJ2-5, with 8 bases aligning to TRBD2. This CDR3 has 15 residues. V gave up 1 base and J gave up 4 bases; unmatched junction bases: 6. Germline V gene lookup returns CDR1 SGHRS and CDR2 YFSETQ. The CDR3 reads CASSLRPGGPETQYF. The DNA for the CDR3 is TGCGCCAGCAGCTTGCGGCCGGGAGGGCCAGAGACCCAGTACTTC.

This clone was picked up a small number of times. The DNA of the CDR3 is TGCGCCAGCAGCTTGGGGACAGCCTCTGGAAACACCATATATTTT. Residues: CASSLGTASGNTIYF. The chain recombines TRBV5-1 with TRBJ1-3; D perhaps matches TRBD1 (6 bases). V shed 0 bases and J shed 0 bases, with 7 bases lying between them. The CDR3 contains 15 residues. The germline CDR1 and CDR2 sequences are SGHRS and YFSETQ.

The chain joins TRBV28 to TRBJ2-5; TRBD2 matches 7 bases. The end of the DNA aligns better with TRBJ2-7, so the J call may be wrong. The CDR3 covers 14 residues. Looked up from germline, CDR1 is MDHEN and CDR2 is SYDVKM. As DNA, the CDR3 is TGTGCCAGCAGTAGGGCGGGAGTGGCCTACGAGCAGTACTTC. Translation: CASSRAGVAYEQYF.

The rearrangement joins TRBV5-1 to TRBJ2-1; possible D gene TRBD1, 5 bases. This CDR3 comprises 13 residues. The V and J ends lost 0 bases and 8 bases respectively, with 9 bases between them. Germline CDR1 reads SGHRS; CDR2 reads YFSETQ. The chain's CDR3 is CASSLDGHYEQFF. The CDR3 region has the DNA TGCGCCAGCAGCTTGGATGGACACTATGAGCAGTTCTTC. The complete variable domain, with remaining parts taken from reference TRBV5-1 and TRBJ2-1, reads KAGVTQTPRYLIKTRGQQVTLSCSPISGHRSVSWYQQTPGQGLQFLFEYFSETQRNKGNFPGRFSGRQFSNSRSEMNVSTLELGDSALYLCASSLDGHYEQFFGPGTRLTVL.

V gene TRBV9 combines with J gene TRBJ1-4; D uncertain. The CDR3 length is 15 residues. Deletions cut 3 bases from V and 5 bases from J, with 14 bases between. Germline V gene sequence: CDR1 SGDLS, CDR2 YYNGEE. CDR3 region: CASSAEQLPNEKLFF. CDR3 sequence (DNA): TGTGCCAGCAGCGCAGAACAGTTACCCAATGAAAAACTGTTTTTT.

The chain combines TRBV5-1 with TRBJ2-1, with 13 bases fitting TRBD2. This CDR3 has 15 residues. Germline V gene lookup returns CDR1 SGHRS and CDR2 YFSETQ. Unmatched junction bases numbered 8, after V lost 4 bases and J lost 10 bases. The CDR3 nucleotides are TGCGCCAGCAGCCGGACTAGCGGGAGTGTGGAGGAGCAGTTCTTC. This sequence encodes CASSRTSGSVEEQFF. Full variable domain (remainder filled in from reference TRBV5-1 and TRBJ2-1): KAGVTQTPRYLIKTRGQQVTLSCSPISGHRSVSWYQQTPGQGLQFLFEYFSETQRNKGNFPGRFSGRQFSNSRSEMNVSTLELGDSALYLCASSRTSGSVEEQFFGPGTRLTVL.

This clone was picked up a small number of times. The V call is TRBV5-1, the J call TRBJ2-5; TRBD2 agrees at 14 bases. This CDR3 is 16 amino acids long. CDR1 is SGHRS, CDR2 YFSETQ, per germline. V shed 2 bases, J shed 4 bases, and the junction held 4 bases outside the gene matches. Here the CDR3 DNA reads TGCGCCAGCAGCTTTCCGGGACTAGCGGGAGTAGAGACCCAGTACTTC. It codes for CASSFPGLAGVETQYF.

The V gene is TRBV11-3, the J gene TRBJ2-3, with 7 bases matching TRBD1. The CDR3 is 14 amino acids. Germline CDR1 reads SGHNT; CDR2 reads YENEEA. V was pared by 5 bases and J by 1 base, with 3 bases of the junction left unmatched. As DNA, the CDR3 is TGTGCCAGCAGCGCAGGGGGAGGCACAGATACGCAGTATTTT. Residues: CASSAGGGTDTQYF.

The rearrangement links TRBV9 to TRBJ2-2; D is unresolved. The CDR3 has 15 residues. Looked up from germline, CDR1 is SGDLS and CDR2 is YYNGEE. V gave up 2 bases and J gave up 3 bases, with 11 bases separating them. CDR3 region: CASSVGPDYTGELFF. The CDR3 region has the DNA TGTGCCAGCAGCGTGGGCCCGGATTACACCGGGGAGCTGTTTTTT.

This chain links TRBV4-3 with TRBJ2-5; TRBD2 matches at 13 bases. Germline-derived CDR1 and CDR2 are LGHNA and YSLEER. CDR3 size: 16 residues. The trim removed 1 base at V and 3 bases at J, leaving 2 bases unmatched. DNA for the CDR3: TGCGCCAGCAGCCAAGGGGGACTAGCGGGAAAAGAGACCCAGTACTTC. Protein sequence: CASSQGGLAGKETQYF.